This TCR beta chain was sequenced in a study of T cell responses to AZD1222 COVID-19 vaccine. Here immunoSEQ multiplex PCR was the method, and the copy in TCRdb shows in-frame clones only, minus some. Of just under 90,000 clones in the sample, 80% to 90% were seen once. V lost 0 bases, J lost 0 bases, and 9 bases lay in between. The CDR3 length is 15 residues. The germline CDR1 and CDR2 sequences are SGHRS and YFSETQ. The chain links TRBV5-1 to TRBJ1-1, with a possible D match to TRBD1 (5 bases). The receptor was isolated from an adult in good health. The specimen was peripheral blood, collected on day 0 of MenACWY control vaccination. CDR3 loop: CASSLAWGLNTEAFF. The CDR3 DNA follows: TGCGCCAGCAGCTTGGCCTGGGGGTTGAACACTGAAGCTTTCTTT.